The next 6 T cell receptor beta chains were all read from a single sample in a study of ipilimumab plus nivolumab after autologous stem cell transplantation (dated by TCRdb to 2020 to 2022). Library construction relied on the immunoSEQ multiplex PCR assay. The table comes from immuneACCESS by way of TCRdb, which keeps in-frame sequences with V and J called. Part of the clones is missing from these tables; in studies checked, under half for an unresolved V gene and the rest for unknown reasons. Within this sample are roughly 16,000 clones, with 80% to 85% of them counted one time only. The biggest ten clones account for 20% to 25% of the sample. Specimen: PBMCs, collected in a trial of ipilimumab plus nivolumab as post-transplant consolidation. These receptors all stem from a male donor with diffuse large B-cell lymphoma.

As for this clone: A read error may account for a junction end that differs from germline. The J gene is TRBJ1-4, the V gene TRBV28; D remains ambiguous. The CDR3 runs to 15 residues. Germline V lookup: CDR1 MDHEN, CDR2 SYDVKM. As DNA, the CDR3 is TGTGCCAGCAGTTTTATTACAGTGACTAGTGAAAAACTGTTTTTT. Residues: CASSFITVTSEKLFF.

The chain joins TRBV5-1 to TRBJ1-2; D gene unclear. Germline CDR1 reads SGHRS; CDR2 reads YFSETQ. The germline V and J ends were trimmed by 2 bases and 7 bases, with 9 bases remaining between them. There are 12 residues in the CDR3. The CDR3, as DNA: TGCGCCAGCAGCTTTGGTTCGGGTGGCTACACCTTC. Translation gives CASSFGSGGYTF.

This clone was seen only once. The CDR3 DNA follows: TGCGCCAGCAACTCTCTTGGGTACAATGAGCAGTTCTTC. Translating it yields CASNSLGYNEQFF. V and J are TRBV5-1 and TRBJ2-1; D not resolved. The germline gives CDR1 SGHRS, CDR2 YFSETQ. V was cut by 6 bases and J by 4 bases, with 11 bases left in between. The length of the CDR3 is 13 residues.

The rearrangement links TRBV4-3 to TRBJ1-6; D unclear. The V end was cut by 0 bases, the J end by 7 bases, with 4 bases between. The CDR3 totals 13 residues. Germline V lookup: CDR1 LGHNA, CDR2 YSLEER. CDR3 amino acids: CASSQDGNSPLHF. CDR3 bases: TGCGCCAGCAGCCAAGACGGGAATTCACCCCTCCACTTT.

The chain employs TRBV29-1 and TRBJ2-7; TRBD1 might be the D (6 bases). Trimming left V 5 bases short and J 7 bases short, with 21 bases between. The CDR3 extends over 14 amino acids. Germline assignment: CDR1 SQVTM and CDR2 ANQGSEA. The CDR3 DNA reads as TGCAGCGTTCTTTCGGGACCACGTAGGGGGGAGCAGTACTTC. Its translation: CSVLSGPRRGEQYF.

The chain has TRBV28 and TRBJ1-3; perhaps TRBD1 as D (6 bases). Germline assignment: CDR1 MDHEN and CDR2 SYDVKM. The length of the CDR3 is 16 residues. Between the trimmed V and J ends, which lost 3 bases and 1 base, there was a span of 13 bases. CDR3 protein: CASSLGSGASGNTIYF. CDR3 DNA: TGTGCCAGCAGTTTGGGTTCAGGGGCTTCTGGAAACACCATATATTTT.